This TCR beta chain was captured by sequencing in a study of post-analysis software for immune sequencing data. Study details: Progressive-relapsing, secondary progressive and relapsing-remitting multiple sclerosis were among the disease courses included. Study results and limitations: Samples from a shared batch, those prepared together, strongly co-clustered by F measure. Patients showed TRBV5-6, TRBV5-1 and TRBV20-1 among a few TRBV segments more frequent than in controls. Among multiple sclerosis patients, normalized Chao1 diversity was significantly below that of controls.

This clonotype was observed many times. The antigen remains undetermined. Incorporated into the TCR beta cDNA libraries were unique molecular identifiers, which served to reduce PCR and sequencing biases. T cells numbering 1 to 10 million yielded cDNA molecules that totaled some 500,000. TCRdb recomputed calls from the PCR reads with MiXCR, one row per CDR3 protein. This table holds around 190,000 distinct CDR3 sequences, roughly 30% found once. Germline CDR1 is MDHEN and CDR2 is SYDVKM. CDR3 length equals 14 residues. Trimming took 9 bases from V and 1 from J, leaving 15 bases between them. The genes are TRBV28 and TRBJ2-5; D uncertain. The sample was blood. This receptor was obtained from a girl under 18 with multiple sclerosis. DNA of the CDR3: TGTGCCAGTAGTGACGGACGGGTCCAAGAGACCCAGTACTTC. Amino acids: CASSDGRVQETQYF.